This passage covers 28 T cell receptor beta chains from one sample sequenced in a study of cytomegalovirus exposure and HLA in healthy donors. Primers for the PCR totalled 60 Vbeta and 13 Jbeta. The table came from immunoSEQ multiplex PCR; TCRdb's copy has only in-frame clones and leaves some out. The sample has around 200,000 clones; around 80% are singletons. The material sequenced was PBMCs. The receptors were gathered from a woman aged 50 to 65 in good health and CMV-seronegative.

This chain links TRBV9 with TRBJ1-2; a weak D match, TRBD1 (5 bases). V was cut by 0 bases and J by 4 bases, with 13 bases left in between. There are 15 residues in the CDR3. CDR1 and CDR2 from the germline V gene are SGDLS and YYNGEE. The CDR3 DNA reads TGTGCCAGCAGCGTAGACTTGGACACCCTCTATGGCTACACCTTC. Translated, it gives CASSVDLDTLYGYTF.

The chain has TRBV11-3 and TRBJ2-1, with a weak D call TRBD1 (6 bases). From germline, CDR1 is SGHNT and CDR2 YENEEA. Trimming pared 4 bases from V and 6 bases from J, leaving 10 bases between. The CDR3 length is 13 residues. The CDR3 DNA follows: TGTGCCAGCAGCTCCAAGGGGGTCAATGAGCAGTTCTTC. Its protein is CASSSKGVNEQFF. The full variable domain, its missing parts supplied by reference TRBV11-3 and TRBJ2-1, is EAGVVQSPRYKIIEKKQPVAFWCNPISGHNTLYWYLQNLGQGPELLIRYENEEAVDDSQLPKDRFSAERLKGVDSTLKIQPAELGDSAVYLCASSSKGVNEQFFGPGTRLTVL.

Here the CDR3 DNA reads TGTGCCAGCAGCACCCGGCCAACAGGGGGTGCGTACAATGAGCAGTTCTTC. Its translation is CASSTRPTGGAYNEQFF. The chain employs TRBV7-2 and TRBJ2-1; 8 bases are shared with TRBD1. Germline V gene lookup returns CDR1 SGHTA and CDR2 FQGNSA. This CDR3 is 17 amino acids long. Trimming at V came to 5 bases and at J to 4 bases, leaving 13 bases not matched to a gene.

V and J are TRBV7-2 and TRBJ2-2; TRBD1 matches 10 bases. The CDR3 extends over 16 amino acids. V was clipped by 4 bases and J by 3 bases; unmatched bases: 5. Per the germline V gene, CDR1 is SGHTA and CDR2 is FQGNSA. The CDR3 loop reads CASSSRTGGYTGELFF. DNA of the CDR3: TGTGCCAGCAGCTCAAGGACAGGGGGGTACACCGGGGAGCTGTTTTTT.

This clone showed up just a few times. The V gene is TRBV5-1, the J gene TRBJ1-3, with no clear D. The CDR3 totals 15 residues. The V end lost 4 bases, the J end lost 1 base, and 12 bases lay between the germline ends. Germline V gene lookup returns CDR1 SGHRS and CDR2 YFSETQ. The CDR3 coding sequence is TGCGCCAGCAGCCTGGACGGTATGTCTGGAAACACCATATATTTT. It specifies CASSLDGMSGNTIYF.

The J gene is TRBJ2-1, the V gene TRBV25-1, with D perhaps TRBD2 (6 bases). The V end lost 3 bases, the J end lost 6 bases, and 12 bases lay between the germline ends. Germline CDR1 is MGHDK and CDR2 is SYGVNS. The CDR3 runs 14 residues. CDR3 in DNA: TGTGCCAGCAGTGACCCTAGCGCGGGCAATGAGCAGTTCTTC. Translated: CASSDPSAGNEQFF.

Concerning this clone itself: A junction end diverges from the germline sequence, so it may reflect a read error. The rearrangement joins TRBV7-9 to TRBJ1-2; the D gene is possibly TRBD1 (6 bases). CDR1 is SEHNR, CDR2 FQNEAQ, per germline (reference sequence). This CDR3 region has 13 residues. The CDR3 protein is CSSSLGDIGGYTF. The CDR3 DNA sequence: TGTTCCAGCAGCTTAGGGGACATCGGTGGCTACACCTTC.

The chain employs TRBV19 and TRBJ2-1; D is ambiguous. The ends were cut back, 7 bases at V and 6 bases at J, with 13 bases in the middle. CDR3 length equals 13 residues. CDR1 is LNHDA and CDR2 is SQIVND in the germline V gene (reference sequence). The CDR3 DNA is TGTGCCAGTACCAAACCCGGAGTCAATGAGCAGTTCTTC. Translated, it gives CASTKPGVNEQFF. Supplemented by reference TRBV19 and TRBJ2-1, the full variable domain reads DGGITQSPKYLFRKEGQNVTLSCEQNLNHDAMYWYRQDPGQGLRLIYYSQIVNDFQKGDIAEGYSVSREKKESFPLTVTSAQKNPTAFYLCASTKPGVNEQFFGPGTRLTVL.

This clone was detected only a few times. The rearrangement links TRBV7-2 to TRBJ2-5; tentative D call: TRBD1 (6 bases). V gave up 1 base and J gave up 2 bases, with 11 bases separating them. CDR1 and CDR2 from the germline V gene are SGHTA and FQGNSA. The CDR3 is 15 residues long. The CDR3: CASSLVPGQQETQYF. The CDR3 DNA reads as TGTGCCAGCAGCTTAGTTCCCGGACAGCAAGAGACCCAGTACTTC.

This clone was detected only a few times. The rearrangement links TRBV7-2 to TRBJ2-7, with 8 bases lining up with TRBD2. The junction had 12 bases not matched to a gene; V was cut back by 4 bases and J by 7 bases. The CDR3 consists of 15 residues. The V gene's germline CDR1 is SGHTA and CDR2 FQGNSA. This CDR3 reads CASSSAAGGRYEQYF. The CDR3 DNA is TGTGCCAGCAGCTCCGCGGCGGGAGGACGGTATGAGCAGTACTTC.

This chain uses TRBV7-6 with TRBJ2-2, with TRBD2 matching over 7 bases. The germline V gene encodes CDR1 SGHVS and CDR2 FNYEAQ. The V gene end was trimmed by 0 bases and the J gene end by 3 bases; junction bases not matched to a gene: 10. This CDR3 spans 18 amino acids. CDR3 DNA: TGTGCCAGCAGCTTAGCGTCCCGACAGCGGGGCTACACCGGGGAGCTGTTTTTT. Protein sequence: CASSLASRQRGYTGELFF.

This clone came up once. The CDR3 DNA reads as TGTGCCAGCAGTTCTCAGGGCGTTCGCCAGCCCCAGCATTTT. Protein sequence: CASSSQGVRQPQHF. The chain joins TRBV2 to TRBJ1-5; a weak D match, TRBD1 (5 bases). This CDR3 region has 14 residues. V lost 5 bases and J 7 bases, leaving 15 bases between the germline ends. Looked up from germline, CDR1 is SNHLY and CDR2 is FYNNEI.

This clone appeared a few times. This CDR3 reads CASSQAIHYEQYF. For the CDR3, the DNA is TGCGCCAGCAGCCAAGCAATACATTACGAGCAGTACTTC. The chain links TRBV4-3 to TRBJ2-7; D uncertain. The ends were cut back, 1 base at V and 4 bases at J, with 8 bases in the middle. Germline assignment: CDR1 LGHNA and CDR2 YSLEER. This CDR3 has 13 amino acids.

The rearrangement links TRBV5-6 to TRBJ1-2; 10 bases are a match to TRBD1. The CDR3 has 15 residues. Germline CDR1 SGHDT, CDR2 YYEEEE. With V trimmed by 4 bases and J by 7 bases, 10 bases remained unmatched. The CDR3 sequence: CASSPGDRGFAGYTF. CDR3 bases: TGTGCCAGCAGCCCTGGGGACAGGGGATTCGCTGGCTACACCTTC.

This chain links TRBV6-5 with TRBJ2-5, with D possibly TRBD2 on 7 matching bases. The J call could be wrong; TRBJ2-7 is a better fit for the DNA end. CDR1 is MNHEY, CDR2 SVGAGI, per germline. CDR3 length: 14 residues. CDR3 sequence: CASRGGAGVREQYF. DNA for the CDR3: TGTGCCAGCAGGGGGGGGGCGGGAGTGCGCGAGCAGTACTTC.

The rearrangement joins TRBV6-4 to TRBJ2-1; 7 nucleotides agree with TRBD2. Losses at the gene ends were 6 bases for V and 5 bases for J; bases not matched to a gene: 13. The CDR3 is 16 residues long. Germline CDR1 MRHNA, CDR2 SNTAGT. The CDR3 DNA is TGTGCCAGCAGGGCCCGAGGCGGGAGTCTCCACAATGAGCAGTTCTTC. Amino acid sequence: CASRARGGSLHNEQFF.

J is TRBJ1-1 and V is TRBV4-2; perhaps TRBD1 as D (5 bases). This CDR3 region has 12 residues. The V gene's germline CDR1 is LGHNA and CDR2 YNFKEQ. The ends were cut back, 0 bases at V and 11 bases at J, with 10 bases in the middle. The CDR3 is CASSQESGNAFF. The DNA for the CDR3 is TGTGCCAGCAGCCAAGAGTCAGGGAATGCTTTCTTT.

This chain joins TRBV7-2 and TRBJ1-2, with D tentatively TRBD1 (5 bases). The V end lost 4 bases, the J end lost 5 bases, and 14 bases lay between the germline ends. CDR1 is SGHTA, CDR2 FQGNSA, per germline. This CDR3 region has 14 residues. The DNA for the CDR3 is TGTGCCAGCAGCTCAGGGACTGCCCCTTATGGCTACACCTTC. The encoded protein is CASSSGTAPYGYTF.

The gene calls are TRBV28 and TRBJ2-3, with 12 bases aligning to TRBD2. Germline V lookup: CDR1 MDHEN, CDR2 SYDVKM. V trimming: 6 bases; J trimming: 5 bases; junction bases outside the gene matches: 9. There are 16 residues in the CDR3. The DNA of the CDR3 is TGTGCCAGCAGAAGGACTAGCGGGATTGGCGGAGATACGCAGTATTTT. Protein sequence: CASRRTSGIGGDTQYF.

The CDR3 loop is CASSDLARLNYGYTF. The CDR3 nucleotides read TGTGCCAGCAGTGACCTCGCGCGACTGAACTATGGCTACACCTTC. The chain uses TRBV27 and TRBJ1-2; D is unclear. Germline V gives CDR1 MNHEY, CDR2 SMNVEV (reference sequence). Trimming removed 5 bases from V and 2 bases from J, with 15 bases in between. The CDR3 covers 15 residues.

The chain uses TRBV5-8 and TRBJ2-6; 11 nucleotides line up with TRBD2. CDR1 and CDR2 from the germline V gene are SGHTS and YDEGEE. The ends lost 2 bases at V and 2 bases at J; junction bases unmatched: 6. The CDR3 loop spans 18 amino acids. The CDR3 loop is CASSLIILAGAGANVLTF. In DNA, the CDR3 is TGTGCCAGCAGCTTAATCATACTAGCGGGAGCTGGGGCCAACGTCCTGACTTTC.

The chain has TRBV11-3 and TRBJ1-6; D perhaps matches TRBD1 (6 bases). The germline V gene has CDR1 SGHNT and CDR2 YENEEA. Trimming pared 1 base from V and 6 bases from J, leaving 10 bases between. The CDR3 sequence is 15 residues long. In DNA, the CDR3 is TGTGCCAGCAGCTTAGGCAGGGGAGCTAATTCACCCCTCCACTTT. The encoded protein is CASSLGRGANSPLHF.

This chain connects TRBV7-2 to TRBJ1-2; 7 nucleotides align to TRBD1. Trimming took 2 bases from V and 8 from J; bases not matched to a gene: 8. Per germline, CDR1 SGHTA and CDR2 FQGNSA. The CDR3 spans 14 residues. The CDR3, as DNA: TGTGCCAGCAGCTTAAAGGCGTCAGGGGGGGGCTACACCTTC. It translates to CASSLKASGGGYTF.

The chain couples TRBV7-2 to TRBJ1-6; 9 bases are a match to TRBD1. The CDR3 extends over 17 amino acids. Trimming at V came to 4 bases and at J to 7 bases, leaving 11 bases not matched to a gene. Per germline, CDR1 SGHTA and CDR2 FQGNSA. The CDR3 protein is CASSSQGATQGNSPLHF. CDR3 in DNA: TGTGCCAGCAGCTCACAGGGGGCTACCCAGGGAAATTCACCCCTCCACTTT.

This chain connects TRBV28 to TRBJ1-3, with TRBD1 identical over 7 bases. The germline CDR1 and CDR2 sequences are MDHEN and SYDVKM. This CDR3 is built from 14 residues. V trimming: 5 bases; J trimming: 3 bases; junction bases outside the gene matches: 4. The CDR3 DNA is TGTGCCAGCAGTGGACAGGTGGTTGGAAACACCATATATTTT. Its translation: CASSGQVVGNTIYF.

The chain has TRBV19 and TRBJ2-1, with 7 bases identical to TRBD2. V shed 4 bases, J shed 0 bases, and the junction held 0 bases outside the gene matches. This CDR3 is built from 14 residues. Germline loops: CDR1 LNHDA, CDR2 SQIVND (reference sequence). This CDR3 reads CASSSGSSYNEQFF. The DNA for the CDR3 is TGTGCCAGTAGTAGCGGGAGCTCCTACAATGAGCAGTTCTTC.

This clone was picked up a small number of times. The V gene is TRBV4-3, the J gene TRBJ2-7, with D tentatively TRBD2 (5 bases). V lost 4 bases, J lost 6 bases, and 13 bases lay in between. Looked up from germline, CDR1 is LGHNA and CDR2 is YSLEER. This CDR3 is built from 13 residues. CDR3 sequence: CASSRLPRAEQYF. The CDR3 coding sequence is TGCGCCAGCAGCCGGCTCCCGCGGGCCGAGCAGTACTTC.

Written as DNA, the CDR3 is TGTGCCAGCAGCCTACTAGCGGGAGGGTTCTACGAGCAGTACTTC. This gives the protein CASSLLAGGFYEQYF. The chain carries TRBV5-4 and TRBJ2-7, with 13 bases identical to TRBD2. V was pared by 4 bases and J by 3 bases, with 4 bases of the junction left unmatched. CDR3 size: 15 residues. Per germline, CDR1 SGHNT and CDR2 YYREEE (reference sequence).